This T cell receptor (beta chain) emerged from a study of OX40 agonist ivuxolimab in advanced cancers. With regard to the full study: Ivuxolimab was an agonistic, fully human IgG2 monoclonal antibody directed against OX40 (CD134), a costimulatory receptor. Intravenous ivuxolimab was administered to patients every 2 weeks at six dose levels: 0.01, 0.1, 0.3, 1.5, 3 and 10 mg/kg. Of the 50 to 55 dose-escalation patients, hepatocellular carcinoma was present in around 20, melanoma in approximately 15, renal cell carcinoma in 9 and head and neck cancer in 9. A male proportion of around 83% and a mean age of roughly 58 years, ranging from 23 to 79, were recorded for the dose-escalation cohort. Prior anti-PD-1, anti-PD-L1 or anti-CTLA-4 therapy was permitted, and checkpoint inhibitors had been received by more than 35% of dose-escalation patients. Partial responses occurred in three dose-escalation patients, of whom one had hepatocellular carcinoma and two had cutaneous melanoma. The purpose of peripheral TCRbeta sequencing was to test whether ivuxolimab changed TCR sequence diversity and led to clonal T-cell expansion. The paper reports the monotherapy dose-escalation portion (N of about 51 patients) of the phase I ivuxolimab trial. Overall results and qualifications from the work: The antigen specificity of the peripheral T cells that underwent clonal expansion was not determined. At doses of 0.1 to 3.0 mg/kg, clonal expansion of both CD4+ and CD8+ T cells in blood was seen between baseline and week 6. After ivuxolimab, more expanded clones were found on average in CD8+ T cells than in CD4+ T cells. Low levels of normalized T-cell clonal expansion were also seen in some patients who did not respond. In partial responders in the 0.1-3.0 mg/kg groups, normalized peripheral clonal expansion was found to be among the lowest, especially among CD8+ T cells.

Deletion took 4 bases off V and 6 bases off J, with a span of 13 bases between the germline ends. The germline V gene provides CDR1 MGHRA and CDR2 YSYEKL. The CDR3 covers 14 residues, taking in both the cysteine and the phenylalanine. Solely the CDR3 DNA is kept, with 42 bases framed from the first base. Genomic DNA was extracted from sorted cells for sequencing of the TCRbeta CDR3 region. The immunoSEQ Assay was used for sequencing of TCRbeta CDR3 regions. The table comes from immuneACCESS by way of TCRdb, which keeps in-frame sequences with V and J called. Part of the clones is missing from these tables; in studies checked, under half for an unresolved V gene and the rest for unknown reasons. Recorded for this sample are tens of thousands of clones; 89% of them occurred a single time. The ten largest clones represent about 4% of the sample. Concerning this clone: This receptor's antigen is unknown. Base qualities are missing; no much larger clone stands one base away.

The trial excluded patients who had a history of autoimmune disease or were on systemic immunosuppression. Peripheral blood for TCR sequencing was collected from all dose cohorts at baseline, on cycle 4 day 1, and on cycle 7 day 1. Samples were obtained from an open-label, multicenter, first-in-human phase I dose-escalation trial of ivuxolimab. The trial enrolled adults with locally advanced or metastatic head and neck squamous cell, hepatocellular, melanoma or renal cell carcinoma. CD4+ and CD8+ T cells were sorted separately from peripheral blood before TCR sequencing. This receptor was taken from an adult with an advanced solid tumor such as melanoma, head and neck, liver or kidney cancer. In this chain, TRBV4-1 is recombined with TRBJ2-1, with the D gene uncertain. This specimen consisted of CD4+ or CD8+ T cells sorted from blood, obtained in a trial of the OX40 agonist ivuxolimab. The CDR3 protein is CASSRALRVNEQFF. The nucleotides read TGCGCCAGCAGCCGGGCCCTTAGGGTCAATGAGCAGTTCTTC.